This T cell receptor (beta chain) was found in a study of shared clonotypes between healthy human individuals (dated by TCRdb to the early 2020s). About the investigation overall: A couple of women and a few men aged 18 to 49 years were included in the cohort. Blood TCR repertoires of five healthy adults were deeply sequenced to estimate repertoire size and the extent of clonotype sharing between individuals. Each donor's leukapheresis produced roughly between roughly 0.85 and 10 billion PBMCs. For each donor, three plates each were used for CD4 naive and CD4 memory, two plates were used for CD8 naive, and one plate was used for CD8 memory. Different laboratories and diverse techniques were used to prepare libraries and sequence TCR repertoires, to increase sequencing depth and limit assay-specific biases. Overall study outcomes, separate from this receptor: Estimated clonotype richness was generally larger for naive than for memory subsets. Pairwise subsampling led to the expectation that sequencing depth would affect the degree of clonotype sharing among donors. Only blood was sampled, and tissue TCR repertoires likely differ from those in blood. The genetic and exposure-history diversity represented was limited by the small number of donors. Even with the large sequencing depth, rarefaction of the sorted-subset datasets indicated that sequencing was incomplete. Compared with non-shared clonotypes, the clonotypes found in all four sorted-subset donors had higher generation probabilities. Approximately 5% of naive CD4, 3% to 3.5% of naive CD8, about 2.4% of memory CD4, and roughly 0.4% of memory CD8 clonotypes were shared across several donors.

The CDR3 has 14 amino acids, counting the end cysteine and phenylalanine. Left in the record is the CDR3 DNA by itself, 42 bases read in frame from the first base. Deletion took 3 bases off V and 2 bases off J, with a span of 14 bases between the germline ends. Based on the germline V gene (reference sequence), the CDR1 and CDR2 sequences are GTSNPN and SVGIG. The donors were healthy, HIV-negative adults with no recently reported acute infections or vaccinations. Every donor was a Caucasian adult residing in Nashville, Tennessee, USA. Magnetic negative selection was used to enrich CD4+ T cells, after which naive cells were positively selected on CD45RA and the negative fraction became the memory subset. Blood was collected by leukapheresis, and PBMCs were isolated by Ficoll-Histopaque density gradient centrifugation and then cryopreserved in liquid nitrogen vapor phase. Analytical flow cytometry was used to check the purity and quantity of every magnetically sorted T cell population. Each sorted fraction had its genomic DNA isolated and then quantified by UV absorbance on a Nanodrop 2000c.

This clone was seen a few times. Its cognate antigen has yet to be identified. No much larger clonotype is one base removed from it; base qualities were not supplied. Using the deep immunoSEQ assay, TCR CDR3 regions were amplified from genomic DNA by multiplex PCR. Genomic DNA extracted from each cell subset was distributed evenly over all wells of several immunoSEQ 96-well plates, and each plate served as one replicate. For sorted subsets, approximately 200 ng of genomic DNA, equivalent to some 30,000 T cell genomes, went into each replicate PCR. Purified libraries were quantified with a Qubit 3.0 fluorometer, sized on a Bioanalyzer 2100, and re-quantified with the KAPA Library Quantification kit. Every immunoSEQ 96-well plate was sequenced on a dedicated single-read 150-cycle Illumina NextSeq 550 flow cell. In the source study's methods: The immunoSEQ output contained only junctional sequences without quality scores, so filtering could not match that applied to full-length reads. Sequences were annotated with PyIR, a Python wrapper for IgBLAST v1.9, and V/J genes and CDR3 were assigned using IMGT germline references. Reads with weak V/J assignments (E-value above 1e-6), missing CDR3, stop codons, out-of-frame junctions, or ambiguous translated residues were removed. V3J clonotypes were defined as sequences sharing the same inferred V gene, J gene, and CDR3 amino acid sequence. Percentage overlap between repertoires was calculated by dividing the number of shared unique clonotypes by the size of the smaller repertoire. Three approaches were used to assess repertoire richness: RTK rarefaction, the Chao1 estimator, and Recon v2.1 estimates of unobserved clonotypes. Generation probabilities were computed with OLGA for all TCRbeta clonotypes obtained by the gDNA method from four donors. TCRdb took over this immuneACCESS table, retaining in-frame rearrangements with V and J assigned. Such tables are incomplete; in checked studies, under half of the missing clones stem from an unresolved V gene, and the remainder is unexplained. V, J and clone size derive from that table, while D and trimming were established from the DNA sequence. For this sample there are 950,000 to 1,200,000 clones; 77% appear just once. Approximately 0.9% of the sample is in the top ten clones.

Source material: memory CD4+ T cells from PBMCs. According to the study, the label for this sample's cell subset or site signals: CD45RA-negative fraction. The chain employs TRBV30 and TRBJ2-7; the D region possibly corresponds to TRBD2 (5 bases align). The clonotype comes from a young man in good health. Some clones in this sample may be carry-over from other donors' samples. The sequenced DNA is TGTGCCTGGAGCGACGCGGGCGAGGCCTACGAGCAGTACTTC. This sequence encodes CAWSDAGEAYEQYF. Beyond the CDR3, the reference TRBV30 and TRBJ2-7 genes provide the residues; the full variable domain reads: SQTIHQWPATLVQPVGSPLSLECTVEGTSNPNLYWYRQAAGRGLQLLFYSVGIGQISSEVPQNLSASRPQDRQFILSSKKLLLSDSGFYLCAWSDAGEAYEQYFGPGTRLTVT.